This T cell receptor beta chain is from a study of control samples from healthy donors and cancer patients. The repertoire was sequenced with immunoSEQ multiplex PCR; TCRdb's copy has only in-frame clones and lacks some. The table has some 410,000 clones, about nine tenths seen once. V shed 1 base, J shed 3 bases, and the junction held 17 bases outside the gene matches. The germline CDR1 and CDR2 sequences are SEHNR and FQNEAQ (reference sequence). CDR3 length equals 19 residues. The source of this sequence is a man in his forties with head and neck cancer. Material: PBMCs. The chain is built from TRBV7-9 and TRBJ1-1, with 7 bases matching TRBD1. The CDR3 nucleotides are TGTGCCAGCAGCTTAGTACCTGGGCAGGGGGGTTATCGGGACACTGAAGCTTTCTTT. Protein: CASSLVPGQGGYRDTEAFF.